Shown below are 22 T cell receptor beta chains from a single sample sequenced in a study of CD8+CD57+ T cells in acquired aplastic anemia (dated by TCRdb to 2017 to 2018). The instrument was an Illumina HiSeq 2000. TCR beta VDJ combination and CDR3 sequence profiling used genomic DNA as the template. TCRdb applied fastp at Q25 and MiXCR to the public reads, then kept only in-frame beta chains. Here each entry gathers all rows of one CDR3 protein and keeps the most common genes and DNA. Here the sample has around 220,000 distinct CDR3 sequences; almost 50% occur a single time. The ten top clones hold 15% to 20% of the sample. The patients picked for sequencing were ones in whom flow cytometry had shown an expansion of CD8+CD57+ cells. Material: sorted CD4+, CD8+, or CD8+CD57+ T cells (not recorded which) from PBMCs. The receptor set was obtained from a human donor with aplastic anemia.

On this clonotype itself: This may be a read error: a much more frequent sequence differs by one nucleotide. The chain carries TRBV9 and TRBJ1-4; TRBD1 is a possible D gene (5 bases). Germline V gene data show CDR1 as SGDLS and CDR2 as YYNGEE. CDR3 length: 15 amino acids. CDR3 region: CASSEGMGENETLFF. CDR3 nucleotide sequence: TGTGCCAGCAGCGAGGGGATGGGAGAAAATGAAACACTGTTTTTT. The full variable domain, rest sourced from reference TRBV9 and TRBJ1-4, is DSGVTQTPKHLITATGQRVTLRCSPRSGDLSVYWYQQSLDQGLQFLIQYYNGEERAKGNILERFSAQQFPDLHSELNLSSLELGDSALYFCASSEGMGENETLFFGSGTQLSVL.

Ten or more counts support this clonotype. The chain uses TRBV19 and TRBJ1-5, with no clear D. V dropped 3 bases and J dropped 5 bases, with 8 bases sitting between them. Germline V gives CDR1 LNHDA, CDR2 SQIVND (reference sequence). The CDR3 totals 13 residues. The CDR3 is CASSIRRDQPQHF. CDR3 DNA sequence: TGTGCCAGTAGTATCCGACGAGATCAGCCCCAGCATTTT.

As regards this clonotype: Its ends do not fully match the called genes, so a read error is possible. J is TRBJ1-1 and V is TRBV19; TRBD1 aligns across 7 bases. CDR3 length: 16 amino acids. CDR1 is LNHDA, CDR2 SQIVND, per germline (reference sequence). The CDR3 loop reads CASSAYNRGGNTEALF. In nucleotides, the CDR3 is TGTGCCAGCAGCGCTTACAACAGGGGCGGGAACACTGAAGCTCTCTTT.

V gene TRBV7-9 combines with J gene TRBJ2-1; TRBD1 aligns across 9 bases. This CDR3 contains 16 residues. V dropped 2 bases and J dropped 8; count of bases not matched to a gene: 10. Germline V gives CDR1 SEHNR, CDR2 FQNEAQ (reference sequence). The CDR3 loop reads CASSLPRTGDDYEQFF. CDR3 DNA sequence: TGTGCCAGCAGCTTACCGAGGACAGGGGACGACTATGAGCAGTTCTTC.

The chain employs TRBV12-3 or TRBV12-4 and TRBJ1-5; the D is unclear. The V and J ends lost 7 bases and 3 bases respectively, with 10 bases between them. This CDR3 is built from 13 residues. This CDR3 is CASKGGLNQPQHF. The CDR3 DNA follows: TGTGCCAGCAAAGGAGGTCTCAATCAGCCCCAGCATTTT.

Comment on this clonotype: A much larger clone sits a single nucleotide away, making a read error possible. Written as DNA, the CDR3 is TGCGCCAGCAGCTTGCTAGGGACCTCTGGAAACACCACATATTTT. Residues: CASSLLGTSGNTTYF. This rearrangement joins TRBV5-1 to TRBJ1-3, with D possibly TRBD1 on 5 matching bases. Germline CDR1 is SGHRS and CDR2 is YFSETQ. This CDR3 has 15 amino acids. Using reference TRBV5-1 and TRBJ1-3 for the parts outside the CDR3, the full variable domain is KAGVTQTPRYLIKTRGQQVTLSCSPISGHRSVSWYQQTPGQGLQFLFEYFSETQRNKGNFPGRFSGRQFSNSRSEMNVSTLELGDSALYLCASSLLGTSGNTTYFGEGSWLTVV.

This chain connects TRBV9 to TRBJ2-5; unclear D gene. Germline V CDR1 and CDR2: SGDLS, YYNGEE. CDR3 length equals 13 residues. Trimming took 0 bases from V and 5 from J, leaving 8 bases between them. CDR3 amino acids: CASSVDLGETQYF. The CDR3 nucleotides are TGTGCCAGCAGCGTAGATCTGGGGGAGACCCAGTACTTC.

The chain is built from TRBV28 and TRBJ1-5; maybe TRBD1 (5 bases). This CDR3 comprises 12 residues. The germline CDR1 and CDR2 sequences are MDHEN and SYDVKM. In nucleotides, the CDR3 is TGTCAGTCGGGGGGAATCAATCAGCCCCAGCATTTT. Its protein is CQSGGINQPQHF.

In this sample, this clonotype turned up a few times. Since no conserved phenylalanine or tryptophan closes the CDR3, a read error is the likely cause. It is unclear where the CDR3 begins or ends on the DNA, so no DNA is shown, and the CDR3 is as TCRdb lists it. The J gene is TRBJ2-1, the V gene TRBV7-2. Ends included, the CDR3 has 8 residues. Per the germline V gene, CDR1 is SGHTA and CDR2 is FQGNSA. CDR3 residues: CASSFSTS.

The V gene is TRBV6-2 or TRBV6-3, the J gene TRBJ2-7; the D gene is possibly TRBD2 (7 bases). The germline V gene encodes CDR1 MNHEY and CDR2 SVGEGT. CDR3 length: 14 amino acids. V was shortened by 6 bases and J by 1 base, with 13 bases between the two germline ends. For the CDR3, the DNA is TGTGCCAGCAGACCGAGGGGGGGATCCTACGAGCAGTACTTC. It yields the protein CASRPRGGSYEQYF.

This clonotype was seen once. The rearrangement links TRBV5-1 to TRBJ2-5; D possibly corresponds to TRBD1 (7 bases). This CDR3 is built from 16 residues. Trimming stripped 4 bases from V and 1 base from J, with 17 bases between. Germline CDR1 SGHRS, CDR2 YFSETQ. CDR3: CASSQYGTAGQETQYF. The DNA of the CDR3 is TGCGCCAGCAGCCAGTACGGGACAGCGGGCCAAGAGACCCAGTACTTC. Based on the CDR3 plus reference TRBV5-1 and TRBJ2-5, the full variable domain is KAGVTQTPRYLIKTRGQQVTLSCSPISGHRSVSWYQQTPGQGLQFLFEYFSETQRNKGNFPGRFSGRQFSNSRSEMNVSTLELGDSALYLCASSQYGTAGQETQYFGPGTRLLVL.

Comment on this clonotype: A read error may account for a junction end that differs from germline. The CDR3 bases are TGTGCCAGCAGTGAGACGCGACAGGGCCATCTCCAAGAGACCCAGAACTTC. Protein product: CASSETRQGHLQETQNF. The V gene is TRBV25-1, the J gene TRBJ2-5; 7 bases fit TRBD1. Germline V gives CDR1 MGHDK, CDR2 SYGVNS. The CDR3 length is 17 residues.

This clonotype has ten or more counts. This rearrangement joins TRBV5-1 to TRBJ1-6; D not certain. Germline V gene lookup returns CDR1 SGHRS and CDR2 YFSETQ. This CDR3 region has 15 residues. Trimming took off 0 bases at V and 9 bases at J, with 13 bases between the two ends. The CDR3 loop reads CASSLEQTLASPLHF. The DNA for the CDR3 is TGCGCCAGCAGCTTGGAACAAACACTTGCTTCACCCCTCCACTTT. Full variable domain (outside the CDR3, taken from reference TRBV5-1 and TRBJ1-6): KAGVTQTPRYLIKTRGQQVTLSCSPISGHRSVSWYQQTPGQGLQFLFEYFSETQRNKGNFPGRFSGRQFSNSRSEMNVSTLELGDSALYLCASSLEQTLASPLHFGNGTRLTVT.

This clonotype was seen a few times. One base away lies a much larger clone, so this may be a sequencing read error. The chain combines TRBV19 with TRBJ1-6; a possible D gene is TRBD1 (5 bases). The V gene lost 7 bases and the J gene lost 8 bases, with 21 bases spanning the gap. Germline V gene data show CDR1 as LNHDA and CDR2 as SQIVND (reference sequence). CDR3 size: 16 residues. CDR3 sequence reads: CASNIRTGGVDSPLHF. CDR3 DNA: TGTGCCAGTAATATCCGAACGGGGGGTGTGGATTCACCCCTCCACTTT.

The J gene is TRBJ1-4, the V gene TRBV29-1, with 7 bases aligning to TRBD1. The germline gives CDR1 SQVTM, CDR2 ANQGSEA. Trimming at V came to 1 base and at J to 5 bases, leaving 1 base not matched to a gene. The CDR3 runs 13 residues. The CDR3 region is CSVEGRGNEKLFF. In DNA, the CDR3 is TGCAGCGTTGAAGGCAGGGGGAATGAAAAACTGTTTTTT.

This clonotype was picked up many times. This chain joins TRBV5-8 and TRBJ1-2, with 9 positions matching TRBD1. Losses at the gene ends were 4 bases for V and 0 bases for J; bases not matched to a gene: 7. This CDR3 is built from 16 residues. From germline, CDR1 is SGHTS and CDR2 YDEGEE. The DNA of the CDR3 is TGTGCCAGCAGCCCCCGGGACAGGGAACCTAACTATGGCTACACCTTC. Its translation is CASSPRDREPNYGYTF.

The genes are TRBV15 and TRBJ1-5; D remains ambiguous. Deletions cut 1 base from V and 0 bases from J, with 7 bases between. Germline lookup yields CDR1 LNHNV and CDR2 YYDKDF (reference sequence). The CDR3 sequence is 15 residues long. The CDR3 is CATSRGRYSNQPQHF. Here the CDR3 DNA reads TGTGCCACCAGCAGAGGGCGGTATAGCAATCAGCCCCAGCATTTT.

Points on this clonotype: A much more abundant neighbour one base away suggests this may be a read error. The DNA of the CDR3 is TGTGCCTGCACACCGAGCACAGGGATCAGGGGGGCAGGGGAGCAGTTCTTC. Translating gives CACTPSTGIRGAGEQFF. The chain joins TRBV14 to TRBJ2-1; maybe TRBD1 (7 bases). The CDR3 totals 17 residues. Per the germline V gene, CDR1 is SGHDN and CDR2 is FVKESK. The V and J ends lost 11 bases and 10 bases respectively, with 33 bases between them.

This clonotype was counted many times. The genes are TRBV10-2 and TRBJ1-4, with D hard to call. The germline gives CDR1 WSHSY, CDR2 SAAADI. The CDR3 is 11 amino acids. V was cut by 3 bases and J by 8 bases, with 4 bases left in between. Here the CDR3 reads CASSDYEKLFF. The CDR3, as DNA: TGCGCCAGCAGTGATTACGAAAAACTGTTTTTT.

This clonotype is judged medium-sized (0.01 to 0.1%). The chain joins TRBV25-1 to TRBJ2-7; either TRBD1 or TRBD2 may fit D (7 bases each). The germline CDR1 and CDR2 sequences are MGHDK and SYGVNS. The CDR3 consists of 16 residues. The V gene lost 4 bases and the J gene lost 5 bases, with 21 bases spanning the gap. CDR3 nucleotides: TGTGCCAGCAGTGGGGGGGGCAGGGGGATCAAAAACGAGCAGTACTTC. Translating gives CASSGGGRGIKNEQYF.

J is TRBJ2-7 and V is TRBV7-2; no clear D. Trimming shortened V by 1 base and J by 1 base, and 11 bases separated the two germline ends. This CDR3 has 15 residues. Germline CDR1 is SGHTA and CDR2 is FQGNSA. The CDR3 loop reads CASSLVPYGSYEQYF. The CDR3 DNA is TGTGCCAGCAGCTTAGTTCCATACGGATCCTACGAGCAGTACTTC. Together with reference TRBV7-2 and TRBJ2-7, the CDR3 gives the full variable domain: GAGVSQSPSNKVTEKGKDVELRCDPISGHTALYWYRQSLGQGLEFLIYFQGNSAPDKSGLPSDRFSAERTGGSVSTLTIQRTQQEDSAVYLCASSLVPYGSYEQYFGPGTRLTVT.

This clonotype was counted at least ten times. The V gene is TRBV6-5, the J gene TRBJ1-6, with a weak D call TRBD1 (5 bases). Germline V gene sequence: CDR1 MNHEY, CDR2 SVGAGI. Trimming stripped 5 bases from V and 14 bases from J, with 19 bases between. The CDR3 consists of 14 residues. The CDR3 DNA follows: TGTGCCAGCAGTATCCGTTTAGGGGCGAACACCCTCCACTTT. This sequence encodes CASSIRLGANTLHF.